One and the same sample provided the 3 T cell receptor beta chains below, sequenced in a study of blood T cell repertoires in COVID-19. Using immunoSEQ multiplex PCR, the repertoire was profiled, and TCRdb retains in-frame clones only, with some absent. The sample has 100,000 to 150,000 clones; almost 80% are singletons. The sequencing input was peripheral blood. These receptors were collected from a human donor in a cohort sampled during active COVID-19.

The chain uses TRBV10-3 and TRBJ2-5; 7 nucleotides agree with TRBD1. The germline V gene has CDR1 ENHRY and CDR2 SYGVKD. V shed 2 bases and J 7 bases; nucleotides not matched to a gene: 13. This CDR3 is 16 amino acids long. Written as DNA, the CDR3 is TGTGCCATCAGTGAGGGGTTTGGACAGGCCCGAAGGACCCAGTACTTC. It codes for CAISEGFGQARRTQYF.

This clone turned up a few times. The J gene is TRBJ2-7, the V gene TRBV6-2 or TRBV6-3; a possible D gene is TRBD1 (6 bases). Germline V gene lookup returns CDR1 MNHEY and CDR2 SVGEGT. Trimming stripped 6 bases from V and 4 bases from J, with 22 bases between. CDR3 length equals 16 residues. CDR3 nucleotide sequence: TGTGCCAGCAGCCCCCGAGGTAGAGGGGGTGGTTACGAGCAGTACTTC. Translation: CASSPRGRGGGYEQYF.

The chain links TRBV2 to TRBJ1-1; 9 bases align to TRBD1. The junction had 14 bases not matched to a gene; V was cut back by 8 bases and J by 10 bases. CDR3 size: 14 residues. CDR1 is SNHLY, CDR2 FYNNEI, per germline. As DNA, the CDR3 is TGTGCCAGCCTCCTTGACAGGGGGGAAGCAGGAGCTTTCTTT. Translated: CASLLDRGEAGAFF.